A selection of T cell receptor beta chains follows, all from one sample in a study of blood T cell repertoires in COVID-19. TCRdb keeps only in-frame clones here, not all; method: immunoSEQ multiplex PCR. The data show 150,000 or so clones, approximately 85% seen once. The sequencing sample was made of peripheral blood. Every receptor here comes from a man aged 55 to 70 with COVID-19, enrolled during active disease. The CDR3 runs from the conserved cysteine through the conserved F or W. The D gene is left open where the match is weak. Some rows mark clone size as missing; the rest say once, few, many or name a class of expanded clone.

j_call clone_size cdr3_length d_call v_call cdr3_aa cdr3_nt
TRBJ1-2 . 18 TRBD1 TRBV19 CASSPGPLPGQGLDGYTF TGTGCCAGTAGTCCGGGGCCTCTTCCGGGACAGGGGCTTGATGGCTACACCTTC
TRBJ1-2 . 14 TRBD1 TRBV5-6 CASSQDRVGYGYTF TGTGCCAGCAGCCAGGACAGGGTAGGCTATGGCTACACCTTC
TRBJ2-4 few 16 . TRBV7-2 CASSLWGQGGQNIQYF TGTGCCAGCAGCTTATGGGGGCAGGGGGGCCAAAACATTCAGTACTTC
TRBJ2-5 . 16 TRBD2 TRBV9 CASSVLSAGALETQYF TGTGCCAGCAGCGTACTCTCGGCGGGAGCTTTGGAGACCCAGTACTTC
TRBJ2-3 once 16 TRBD2 TRBV5-4 CASSPRLAVSQDTQYF TGTGCCAGCAGCCCAAGACTAGCGGTGTCACAGGATACGCAGTATTTT
TRBJ1-1 . 15 TRBD1 TRBV7-3 CASSLDGTAVTEAFF TGTGCCAGCAGCCTAGACGGGACAGCAGTCACTGAAGCTTTCTTT
TRBJ2-3 few 17 TRBD1 TRBV23-1 CASSLPRRDRGTDTQYF TGCGCCAGCAGTCTGCCCCGCCGGGACAGGGGAACAGATACGCAGTATTTT
TRBJ2-1 . 14 TRBD1 TRBV4-3 CASSQSTGVNEQFF TGCGCCAGCAGCCAGTCGACAGGGGTCAATGAGCAGTTCTTC
TRBJ2-7 . 16 . TRBV4-1 CASSQVVRGGSYEQYF TGCGCCAGCAGCCAAGTCGTAAGGGGGGGATCCTACGAGCAGTACTTC
TRBJ2-2 . 14 TRBD1 TRBV5-1 CASSRDRDSGELFF TGCGCCAGCAGCCGGGACAGGGACTCCGGGGAGCTGTTTTTT
TRBJ1-5 few 19 TRBD1 TRBV4-2 CASSQEWDRGGRSNQPQHF TGTGCCAGCAGCCAAGAGTGGGACAGGGGAGGAAGAAGCAATCAGCCCCAGCATTTT
TRBJ2-3 . 16 TRBD2 TRBV4-1 CASSLRLAGSTDTQYF TGCGCCAGCAGCCTTCGACTAGCGGGGAGCACAGATACGCAGTATTTT
TRBJ1-5 . 14 . TRBV7-2 CASSYRDKSQPQHF TGTGCCAGCAGCTACCGGGACAAGTCTCAGCCCCAGCATTTT
TRBJ1-6 . 16 . TRBV5-5 CASSLVPPSSNSPLHF TGTGCCAGCAGCTTGGTCCCTCCATCGAGTAATTCACCCCTCCACTTT
TRBJ2-7 . 14 TRBD1 TRBV2 CASGDPGQLYEQYF TGTGCCAGCGGAGACCCGGGACAGCTATACGAGCAGTACTTC
TRBJ1-1 . 15 . TRBV21-1 CASSSGIGENTEAFF TGTGCCAGCAGCAGCGGGATTGGGGAGAACACTGAAGCTTTCTTT
TRBJ2-1 . 15 TRBD2 TRBV6-5 CASNRIGAGGREQFF TGTGCCAGCAATAGAATAGGGGCGGGAGGGCGTGAGCAGTTCTTC
TRBJ1-2 . 13 . TRBV12-3/TRBV12-4 CASTGGGNYGYTF TGTGCCAGCACCGGGGGTGGTAACTATGGCTACACCTTC
TRBJ1-5 . 15 . TRBV18 CASSPPGTPNQPQRF TGTGCCAGCTCACCACCCGGGACTCCCAATCAGCCCCAGCGTTTT
TRBJ1-2 . 15 . TRBV7-9 CASSLAGNRKVGYTF TGTGCCAGCAGCTTAGCGGGGAACAGGAAGGTCGGCTACACCTTC
TRBJ1-5 . 17 . TRBV6-1 CASSEGAGKWSGQPQHF TGTGCCAGCAGTGAGGGGGCAGGGAAGTGGTCAGGGCAGCCCCAGCATTTT
TRBJ1-2 . 16 TRBD1 TRBV19 CASSIRRTGATYGYTF TGTGCCAGTAGTATAAGAAGGACAGGGGCAACCTATGGCTACACCTTC
TRBJ1-1 . 15 . TRBV18 CASSPRTEVNTEAFF TGTGCCAGCTCACCACGGACAGAAGTGAACACTGAAGCTTTCTTT
TRBJ1-1 . 14 TRBD1 TRBV28 CASSFPGTGREAFF TGTGCCAGCAGTTTCCCCGGGACAGGCAGGGAAGCTTTCTTT
TRBJ1-5 . 15 TRBD1 TRBV19 CASSIGDRVYQPQHF TGTGCCAGTAGTATAGGGGACAGGGTCTATCAGCCCCAGCATTTT
TRBJ1-3 . 14 . TRBV2 CASSEGVLRNTIYF TGTGCCAGCAGTGAAGGGGTCCTCAGGAACACCATATATTTT
TRBJ2-7 . 14 . TRBV12-5 CASGLVGGSGEQYF TGTGCTAGTGGTTTGGTAGGGGGATCGGGCGAGCAGTACTTC
TRBJ1-6 . 12 TRBD1 TRBV19 CASGQGNSPLHF TGTGCCAGTGGACAGGGGAATTCACCCCTCCACTTT
TRBJ2-3 . 13 TRBD2 TRBV10-3 CATRGDGADTQYF TGTGCCACGCGGGGGGACGGCGCAGATACGCAGTATTTT
TRBJ1-1 . 16 . TRBV18 CASSQLQGAGDTEAFF TGTGCCAGCTCACAACTACAGGGTGCGGGGGACACTGAAGCTTTCTTT
TRBJ1-2 few 14 TRBD1 TRBV5-1 CASSLARTGEGYTF TGCGCCAGCAGCTTGGCGAGGACAGGGGAGGGCTACACCTTC
TRBJ1-6 . 13 . TRBV27 CASTRVYNSPLHF TGTGCCAGCACTCGGGTCTATAATTCACCCCTCCACTTT
TRBJ1-6 . 16 . TRBV5-6 CASKYGGSSYNSPLHF TGTGCCAGCAAATACGGCGGGAGCTCCTATAATTCACCCCTCCACTTT
TRBJ1-1 . 13 . TRBV30 CAWREQMNTEAFF TGTGCCTGGAGAGAACAGATGAACACTGAAGCTTTCTTT
TRBJ1-1 . 12 . TRBV12-3/TRBV12-4 CASSRKEGLAFF TGTGCCAGCAGTCGAAAGGAGGGGTTGGCTTTCTTT
TRBJ1-1 once 15 TRBD1 TRBV4-3 CASSHTGTGGSQAFF TGCGCCAGCAGCCACACAGGGACAGGGGGCTCCCAAGCTTTCTTT
TRBJ2-7 . 13 . TRBV14 CASSQETRQKQYF TGTGCCAGCAGCCAAGAGACCAGACAGAAGCAGTACTTC